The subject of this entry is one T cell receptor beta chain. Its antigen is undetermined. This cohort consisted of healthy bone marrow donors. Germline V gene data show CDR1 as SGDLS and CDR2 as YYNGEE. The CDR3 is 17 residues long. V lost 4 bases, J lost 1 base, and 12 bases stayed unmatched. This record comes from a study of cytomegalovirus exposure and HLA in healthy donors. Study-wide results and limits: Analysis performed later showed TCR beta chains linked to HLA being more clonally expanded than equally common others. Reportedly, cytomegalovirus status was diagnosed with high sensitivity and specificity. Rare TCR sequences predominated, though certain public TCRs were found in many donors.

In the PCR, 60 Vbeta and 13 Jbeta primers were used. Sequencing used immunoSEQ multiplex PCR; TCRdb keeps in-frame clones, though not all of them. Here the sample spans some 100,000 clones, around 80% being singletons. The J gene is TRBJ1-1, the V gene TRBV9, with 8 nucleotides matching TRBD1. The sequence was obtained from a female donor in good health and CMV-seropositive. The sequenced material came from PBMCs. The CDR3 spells CASSSRPTGAGNTEAFF. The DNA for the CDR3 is TGTGCCAGCAGCTCCAGACCGACAGGGGCTGGGAACACTGAAGCTTTCTTT.